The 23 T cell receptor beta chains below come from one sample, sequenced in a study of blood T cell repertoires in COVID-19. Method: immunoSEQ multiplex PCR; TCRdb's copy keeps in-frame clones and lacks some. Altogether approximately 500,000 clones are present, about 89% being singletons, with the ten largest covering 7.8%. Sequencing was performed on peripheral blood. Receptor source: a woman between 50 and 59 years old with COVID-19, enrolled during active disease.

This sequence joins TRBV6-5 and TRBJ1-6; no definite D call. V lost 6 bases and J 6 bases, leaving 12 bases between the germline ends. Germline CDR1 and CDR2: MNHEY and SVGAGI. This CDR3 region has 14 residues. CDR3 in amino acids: CASSQPGGNSPLHF. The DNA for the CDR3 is TGTGCCAGCAGCCAGCCTGGCGGTAATTCACCCCTCCACTTT.

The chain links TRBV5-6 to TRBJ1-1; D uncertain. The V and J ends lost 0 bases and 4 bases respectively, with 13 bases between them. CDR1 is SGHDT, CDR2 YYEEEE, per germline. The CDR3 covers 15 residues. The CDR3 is CASSLGPNWATEAFF. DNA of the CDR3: TGTGCCAGCAGCTTGGGACCCAATTGGGCCACTGAAGCTTTCTTT.

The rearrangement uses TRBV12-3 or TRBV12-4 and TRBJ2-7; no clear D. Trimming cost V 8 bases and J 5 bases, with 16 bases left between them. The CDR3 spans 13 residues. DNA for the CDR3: TGTGCCAGCTCCCTTCCCCCCGGAGACGAGCAGTACTTC. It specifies CASSLPPGDEQYF.

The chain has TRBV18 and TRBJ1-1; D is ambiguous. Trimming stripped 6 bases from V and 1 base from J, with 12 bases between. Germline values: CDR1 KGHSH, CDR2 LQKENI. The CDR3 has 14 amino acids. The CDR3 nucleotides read TGTGCCAGCTCTTTCGGGTCCGGGAACACTGAAGCTTTCTTT. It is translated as CASSFGSGNTEAFF.

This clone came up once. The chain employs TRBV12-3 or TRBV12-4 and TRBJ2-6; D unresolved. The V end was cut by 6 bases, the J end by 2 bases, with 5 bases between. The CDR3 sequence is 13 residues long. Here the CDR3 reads CASSLPGANVLTF. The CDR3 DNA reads TGTGCCAGCAGCCTTCCTGGGGCCAACGTCCTGACTTTC.

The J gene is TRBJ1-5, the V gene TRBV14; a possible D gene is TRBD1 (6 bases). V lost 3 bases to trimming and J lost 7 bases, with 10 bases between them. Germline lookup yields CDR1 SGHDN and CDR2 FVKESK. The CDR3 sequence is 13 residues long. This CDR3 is CASSQGAQQPQHF. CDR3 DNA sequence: TGTGCCAGCAGCCAGGGGGCTCAACAGCCCCAGCATTTT.

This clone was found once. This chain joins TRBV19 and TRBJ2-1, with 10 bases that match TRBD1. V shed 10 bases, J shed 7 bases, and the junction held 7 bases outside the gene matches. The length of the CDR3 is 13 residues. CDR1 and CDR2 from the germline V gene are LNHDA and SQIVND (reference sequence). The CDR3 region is CATRDRGTNEQFF. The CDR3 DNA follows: TGTGCCACTCGGGACAGGGGTACTAATGAGCAGTTCTTC. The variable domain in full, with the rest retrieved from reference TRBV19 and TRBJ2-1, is DGGITQSPKYLFRKEGQNVTLSCEQNLNHDAMYWYRQDPGQGLRLIYYSQIVNDFQKGDIAEGYSVSREKKESFPLTVTSAQKNPTAFYLCATRDRGTNEQFFGPGTRLTVL.

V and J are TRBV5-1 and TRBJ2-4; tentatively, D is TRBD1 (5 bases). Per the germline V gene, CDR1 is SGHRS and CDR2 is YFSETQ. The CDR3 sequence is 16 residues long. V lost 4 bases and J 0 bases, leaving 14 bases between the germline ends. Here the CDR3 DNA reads TGCGCCAGCAGCCCGGTAGACAGCTCAGCCAAAAACATTCAGTACTTC. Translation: CASSPVDSSAKNIQYF.

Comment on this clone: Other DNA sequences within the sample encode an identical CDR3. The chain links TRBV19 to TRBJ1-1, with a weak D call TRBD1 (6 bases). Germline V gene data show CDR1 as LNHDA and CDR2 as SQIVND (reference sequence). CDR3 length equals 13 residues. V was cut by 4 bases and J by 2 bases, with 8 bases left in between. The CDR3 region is CASSTTGNTEAFF. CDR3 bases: TGTGCCAGTAGTACGACAGGAAACACTGAAGCTTTCTTT.

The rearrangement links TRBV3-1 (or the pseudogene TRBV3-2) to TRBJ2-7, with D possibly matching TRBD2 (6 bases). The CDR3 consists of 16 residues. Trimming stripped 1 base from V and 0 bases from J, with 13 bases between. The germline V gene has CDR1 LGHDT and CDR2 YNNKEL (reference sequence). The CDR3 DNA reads TGTGCCAGCAGCCAAGCGTTAGCGGCCCCCTCCTACGAGCAGTACTTC. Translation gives CASSQALAAPSYEQYF.

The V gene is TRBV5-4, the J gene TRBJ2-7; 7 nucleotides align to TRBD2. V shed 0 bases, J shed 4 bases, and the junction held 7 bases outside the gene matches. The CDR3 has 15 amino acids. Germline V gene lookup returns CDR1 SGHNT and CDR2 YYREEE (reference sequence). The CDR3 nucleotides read TGTGCCAGCAGCTTGGGGCAAACGGGGGGTTACGAGCAGTACTTC. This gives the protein CASSLGQTGGYEQYF.

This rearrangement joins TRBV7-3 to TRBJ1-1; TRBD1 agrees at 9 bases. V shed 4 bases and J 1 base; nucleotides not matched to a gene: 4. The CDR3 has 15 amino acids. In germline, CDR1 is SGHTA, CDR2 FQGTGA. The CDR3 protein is CASSSMGQGNTEAFF. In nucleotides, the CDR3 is TGTGCCAGCAGCTCTATGGGACAGGGGAACACTGAAGCTTTCTTT.

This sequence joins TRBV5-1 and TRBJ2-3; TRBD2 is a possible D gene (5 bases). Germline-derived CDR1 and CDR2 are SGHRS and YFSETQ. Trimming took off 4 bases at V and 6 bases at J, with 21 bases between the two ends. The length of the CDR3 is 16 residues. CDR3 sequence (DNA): TGCGCCAGCAGCCATACCCGGACTGGCTGGAGCGATACGCAGTATTTT. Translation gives CASSHTRTGWSDTQYF. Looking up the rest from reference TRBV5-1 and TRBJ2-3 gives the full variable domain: KAGVTQTPRYLIKTRGQQVTLSCSPISGHRSVSWYQQTPGQGLQFLFEYFSETQRNKGNFPGRFSGRQFSNSRSEMNVSTLELGDSALYLCASSHTRTGWSDTQYFGPGTRLTVL.

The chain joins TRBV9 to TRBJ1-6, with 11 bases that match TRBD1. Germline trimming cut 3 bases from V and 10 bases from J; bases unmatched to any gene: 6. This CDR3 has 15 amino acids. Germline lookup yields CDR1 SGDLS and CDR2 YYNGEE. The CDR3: CASSAGTGGGSPLHF. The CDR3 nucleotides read TGTGCCAGCAGCGCCGGGACAGGGGGTGGCTCACCCCTCCACTTT. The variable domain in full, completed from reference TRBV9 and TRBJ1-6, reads DSGVTQTPKHLITATGQRVTLRCSPRSGDLSVYWYQQSLDQGLQFLIQYYNGEERAKGNILERFSAQQFPDLHSELNLSSLELGDSALYFCASSAGTGGGSPLHFGNGTRLTVT.

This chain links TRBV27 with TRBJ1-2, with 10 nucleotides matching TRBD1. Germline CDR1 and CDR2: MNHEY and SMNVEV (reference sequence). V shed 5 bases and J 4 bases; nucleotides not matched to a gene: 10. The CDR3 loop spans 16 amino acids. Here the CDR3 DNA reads TGTGCCAGCAGTCCACCCGGGGGACAGGGGATCTATGGCTACACCTTC. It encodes CASSPPGGQGIYGYTF.

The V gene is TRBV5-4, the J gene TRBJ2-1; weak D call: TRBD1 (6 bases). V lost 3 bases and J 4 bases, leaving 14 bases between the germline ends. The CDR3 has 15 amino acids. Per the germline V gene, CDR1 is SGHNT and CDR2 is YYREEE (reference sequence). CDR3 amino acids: CASSSLGGQYNEQFF. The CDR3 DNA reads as TGTGCCAGCAGCTCTCTTGGGGGCCAATACAATGAGCAGTTCTTC.

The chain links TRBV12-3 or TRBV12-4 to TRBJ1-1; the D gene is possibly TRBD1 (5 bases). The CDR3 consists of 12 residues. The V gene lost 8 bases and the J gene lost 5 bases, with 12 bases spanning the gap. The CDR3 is CASHSGETEAFF. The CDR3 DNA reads TGTGCCAGCCACTCGGGGGAGACTGAAGCTTTCTTT.

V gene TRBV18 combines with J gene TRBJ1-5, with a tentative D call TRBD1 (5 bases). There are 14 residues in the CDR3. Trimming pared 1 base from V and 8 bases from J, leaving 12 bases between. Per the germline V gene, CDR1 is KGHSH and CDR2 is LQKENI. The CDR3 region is CASSPRGGGEPQHF. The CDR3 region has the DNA TGTGCCAGCTCACCACGGGGCGGCGGGGAGCCCCAGCATTTT.

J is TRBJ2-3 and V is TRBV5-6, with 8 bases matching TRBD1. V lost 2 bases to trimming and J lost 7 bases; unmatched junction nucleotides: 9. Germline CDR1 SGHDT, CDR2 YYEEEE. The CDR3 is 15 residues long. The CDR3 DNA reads TGTGCCAGCAGCTTTGGCCAGGGGGCGCGGAATACGCAGTATTTT. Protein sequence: CASSFGQGARNTQYF.

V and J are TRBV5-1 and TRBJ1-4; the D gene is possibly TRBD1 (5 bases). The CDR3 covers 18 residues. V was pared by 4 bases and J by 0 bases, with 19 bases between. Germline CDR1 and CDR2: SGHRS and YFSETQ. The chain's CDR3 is CASSPYRGVGATNEKLFF. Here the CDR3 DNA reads TGCGCCAGCAGCCCTTACCGGGGGGTAGGTGCAACTAATGAAAAACTGTTTTTT.

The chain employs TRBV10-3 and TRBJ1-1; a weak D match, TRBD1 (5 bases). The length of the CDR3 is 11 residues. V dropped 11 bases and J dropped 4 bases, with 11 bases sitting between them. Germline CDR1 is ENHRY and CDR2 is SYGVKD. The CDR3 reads CAAGRGTEAFF. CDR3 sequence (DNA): TGTGCCGCAGGGAGGGGCACTGAAGCTTTCTTT.

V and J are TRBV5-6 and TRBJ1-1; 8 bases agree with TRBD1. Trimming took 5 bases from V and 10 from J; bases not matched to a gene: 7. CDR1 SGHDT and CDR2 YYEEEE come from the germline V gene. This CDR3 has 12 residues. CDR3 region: CASSWGTGGAFF. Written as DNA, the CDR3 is TGTGCCAGCAGTTGGGGGACAGGAGGAGCTTTCTTT. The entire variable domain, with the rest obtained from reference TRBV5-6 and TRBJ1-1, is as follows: DAGVTQSPTHLIKTRGQQVTLRCSPKSGHDTVSWYQQALGQGPQFIFQYYEEEERQRGNFPDRFSGHQFPNYSSELNVNALLLGDSALYLCASSWGTGGAFFGQGTRLTVV.

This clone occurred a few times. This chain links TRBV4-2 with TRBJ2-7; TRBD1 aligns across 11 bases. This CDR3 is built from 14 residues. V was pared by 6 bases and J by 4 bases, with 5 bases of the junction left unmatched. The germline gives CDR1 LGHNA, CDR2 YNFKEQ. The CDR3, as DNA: TGTGCCAGCAGTCGGGACAGGGGGACATACGAGCAGTACTTC. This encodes CASSRDRGTYEQYF.